The TCR beta chain under discussion was sequenced for a study of cytomegalovirus exposure and HLA in healthy donors. Study-wide results and limits: A later analysis revealed that TCR association rates differed between HLA loci, peaking at DRB1 and bottoming out at HLA-C. The likely origin of a cluster of highly shared sequence variants was a sequencing artifact.

In the case of this clone: Its antigen is unknown.

The PCR had 60 Vbeta and 13 Jbeta primers. Methods used by the authors: The count from a later analysis was 70 million to 85 million unique TCR beta chains, approximately 9.9 million of them shared. Profiled with immunoSEQ multiplex PCR; TCRdb holds only in-frame clones, not every one. V and J calls and clone size are given by that table; D and trimming were obtained from the DNA. The sample has around 88,000 clones, approximately 74% seen once; the top ten hold under 2%. The source of this sequence is a male donor in good health and CMV-seronegative. Sequenced input: PBMCs.

The CDR3 DNA is TGCGCCAGCAGCGTTACAGGGGGGAGGGAGACCCAGTACTTC. Amino acid sequence: CASSVTGGRETQYF. V is TRBV5-1 and J is TRBJ2-5; TRBD1 agrees at 8 bases. With V trimmed by 4 bases and J by 5 bases, 7 bases remained unmatched. Germline CDR1 is SGHRS and CDR2 is YFSETQ. There are 14 residues in the CDR3.